A selection of T cell receptor beta chains follows, all from one sample in a study of regulatory T cells in long-lasting Graves disease. TCRdb redid the calling of the multiplex PCR reads with MiXCR, one entry per CDR3 protein. The sample lists roughly 610,000 distinct CDR3 sequences, approximately 16% occurring once. The same specimen was also included in a second study, on T cells in Graves' hyperthyroidism and ophthalmopathy.

Sequenced here: peripheral blood mononuclear cells (PBMCs), sampled at new diagnosis, from a patient treated with antithyroid drugs. The receptors here all came from a man aged 18 to 30 with Graves disease. CDR3s include the opening cysteine and the closing phenylalanine or tryptophan. The order of the fields is clone size, D gene, V gene, J gene, CDR3 protein, CDR3 DNA. D genes are given only for firm matches. The size field is filled for only some rows; it gives once, few, many or a size class.

>few|-|TRBV20-1|TRBJ1-5
CSAETPGVYNQPQHF
TGCAGTGCAGAAACCCCGGGGGTCTACAATCAGCCCCAGCATTTT
>many|TRBD2|TRBV7-8|TRBJ2-2
CASSPKASGRAGELFF
TGTGCCAGCAGCCCAAAGGCTAGCGGGAGAGCCGGGGAGCTGTTTTTT
>many|TRBD1|TRBV5-1|TRBJ2-3
CASSRQGARTDTQYF
TGCGCCAGCAGCCGACAGGGGGCCCGCACAGATACGCAGTATTTT
>few|TRBD1|TRBV20-1|TRBJ1-5
CSASAGGSNQPQHF
TGCAGTGCTAGTGCAGGGGGAAGCAATCAGCCCCAGCATTTT
>many|-|TRBV30|TRBJ1-1
CASPHQKGVAEAFF
TGTGCCTCCCCACACCAGAAGGGGGTGGCTGAAGCTTTCTTT
>many|-|TRBV27|TRBJ1-5
CASSTGTLSNQPQHF
TGTGCCAGCAGTACCGGGACGCTCAGCAATCAGCCCCAGCATTTT
>many|TRBD1|TRBV28|TRBJ2-7
CASSPQGESSYEQYF
TGTGCCAGCAGTCCTCAGGGGGAAAGCTCCTACGAGCAGTACTTC
>-|TRBD1|TRBV4-1|TRBJ2-1
CASSRGQGFNEQFF
TGCGCCAGCAGCCGGGGACAGGGTTTCAATGAGCAGTTCTTC
>many|-|TRBV2|TRBJ2-7
CASSEEGGQEDPYEQYF
TGTGCCAGCAGTGAAGAAGGAGGGCAGGAAGACCCCTACGAGCAGTACTTC
>-|-|TRBV7-9|TRBJ1-4
CASSTVNRDGDEKLFF
TGTGCCAGCAGCACCGTTAACAGGGATGGAGATGAAAAACTGTTTTTT
>few|-|TRBV6-2/TRBV6-3|TRBJ2-2
CASSYAVTGELFF
TGTGCCAGCAGTTACGCCGTTACCGGGGAGCTGTTTTTT
>few|-|TRBV19|TRBJ1-1
CASSIGRGRGRSEAFF
TGTGCCAGTAGTATAGGGCGGGGCAGGGGCCGAAGTGAAGCTTTCTTT
>many|TRBD1|TRBV2|TRBJ1-6
CASSDRGVTGYNSPLHF
TGTGCCAGCAGCGACAGGGGGGTGACGGGCTATAATTCACCCCTCCACTTT
>many|-|TRBV27|TRBJ1-5
CASSVGYSNQPQHF
TGTGCCAGCAGTGTGGGTTATAGCAATCAGCCCCAGCATTTT
>-|TRBD1|TRBV19|TRBJ1-1
CASSRQPGQRTRTEAFF
TGTGCCAGTAGTAGACAGCCGGGACAGAGGACCCGCACTGAAGCTTTCTTT
>few|-|TRBV29-1|TRBJ2-1
CSVERRDRYHYNEQFF
TGCAGCGTTGAACGCCGCGACAGATACCACTACAATGAGCAGTTCTTC
>many|TRBD2|TRBV5-1|TRBJ2-7
CASSQAGPRGEQYF
TGCGCCAGCAGCCAAGCGGGACCGCGGGGGGAGCAGTACTTC
>many|TRBD2|TRBV20-1|TRBJ2-5
CSARAGTSVSQYF
TGCAGTGCTAGAGCGGGGACTAGTGTGTCCCAGTACTTC
>many|-|TRBV7-7|TRBJ2-2
CASSLGGVNTGELFF
TGTGCCAGCAGTCTGGGGGGTGTGAACACCGGGGAGCTGTTTTTT
>-|-|TRBV30|TRBJ1-5
CAWSVGTNQPQHF
TGTGCCTGGAGTGTAGGTACTAATCAGCCCCAGCATTTT
>-|-|TRBV20-1|TRBJ2-7
CSARDPVSSYEQYF
TGCAGTGCTAGAGATCCGGTCAGCTCCTACGAGCAGTACTTC
>once|-|TRBV6-2/TRBV6-3|TRBJ1-4
CASSYPSGSSNEKLFF
TGTGCCAGCAGTTACCCCTCGGGCAGCTCGAATGAAAAACTGTTTTTT
>few|-|TRBV7-7|TRBJ2-1
CASSRGRSYNEQFF
TGTGCTAGCTCTCGGGGCAGGTCCTACAATGAGCAGTTCTTC
>-|-|TRBV27|TRBJ1-2
CASSLDPSDYGYTF
TGTGCCAGCAGTTTGGACCCATCGGACTATGGCTACACCTTC
>-|TRBD1|TRBV12-3/TRBV12-4|TRBJ2-6
CASSPTGGTSSGANVLTF
TGTGCCAGCTCACCCACAGGGGGTACTTCCTCTGGGGCCAACGTCCTGACTTTC
>many|-|TRBV18|TRBJ1-5
CASSPSAAGYQPQHF
TGTGCCAGCTCACCATCGGCAGCTGGCTATCAGCCCCAGCATTTT
>few|TRBD1|TRBV5-6|TRBJ1-1
CASSADRGRSEAFF
TGTGCCAGCAGCGCCGACAGGGGGAGGTCTGAAGCTTTCTTT
>-|-|TRBV13|TRBJ2-2
CASSLERIEGAGELFF
TGTGCCAGCAGCTTAGAACGAATAGAGGGGGCCGGGGAGCTGTTTTTT
>many|TRBD2|TRBV12-3/TRBV12-4|TRBJ2-3
CASSLLAGGADTQYF
TGTGCCAGCAGTTTGCTAGCGGGAGGGGCAGATACGCAGTATTTT
>-|-|TRBV30|TRBJ2-7
CAWSLLKTGPVSEQYF
TGTGCCTGGAGCTTACTCAAAACAGGGCCTGTGAGTGAGCAGTACTTC
>many|-|TRBV20-1|TRBJ2-1
CSATHGGLAYNEQFF
TGCAGTGCTACCCACGGGGGGCTAGCCTACAATGAGCAGTTCTTC
>-|-|TRBV5-8|TRBJ2-7
CASSSFLQQGSYEQYF
TGTGCCAGCAGTTCATTCTTACAGCAGGGATCCTACGAGCAGTACTTC
>once|-|TRBV4-2|TRBJ2-3
CASSQVRDTGNTQYF
TGTGCCAGCAGCCAAGTCCGGGACACTGGGAATACGCAGTATTTT
>many|-|TRBV9|TRBJ2-5
CASSVGTRSKETQYF
TGTGCCAGCAGCGTAGGTACGCGCAGTAAAGAGACCCAGTACTTC
>few|TRBD2|TRBV9|TRBJ2-7
CASSVELARGEQYF
TGTGCCAGCAGCGTAGAACTAGCGCGGGGCGAGCAGTACTTC
>many|-|TRBV27|TRBJ2-6
CASSFWKSDGANVLTF
TGTGCCAGCAGTTTCTGGAAGAGCGATGGGGCCAACGTCCTGACTTTC
>few|TRBD2|TRBV5-1|TRBJ2-3
CASSTRLAGGTDTQYF
TGCGCCAGCAGCACCCGACTAGCGGGAGGCACAGATACGCAGTATTTT
>-|-|TRBV7-2|TRBJ1-1
CASSRGGPTEAFF
TGTGCCAGCAGCCGTGGGGGGCCTACTGAAGCTTTCTTT
>-|-|TRBV12-5|TRBJ1-3
CASGQDPQNTIYF
TGTGCTAGTGGCCAGGACCCGCAGAACACCATATATTTT
>-|TRBD2|TRBV4-1|TRBJ2-7
CASSPTGTSGGSEQYF
TGCGCCAGCAGCCCAACCGGGACTAGCGGAGGGAGCGAGCAGTACTTC
>few|-|TRBV3-1|TRBJ2-7
CASSSWGSGFHEQYF
TGTGCCAGCAGCTCCTGGGGGTCTGGGTTCCACGAGCAGTACTTC
>many|TRBD1|TRBV20-1|TRBJ2-3
CSATGQGARDTQYF
TGCAGTGCGACCGGACAGGGGGCCAGAGATACGCAGTATTTT
>many|-|TRBV7-9|TRBJ2-7
CASGDNEQYF
TGTGCCTCCGGGGACAACGAGCAGTACTTC
>few|-|TRBV28|TRBJ2-1
CASSFGREDYNEQFF
TGTGCCAGCAGTTTCGGACGGGAAGATTACAATGAGCAGTTCTTC
>-|TRBD2|TRBV11-2|TRBJ2-5
CASSSGAGVGETQYF
TGTGCCAGCAGCTCAGGAGCGGGAGTCGGTGAGACCCAGTACTTC